This T cell receptor (beta chain) appears in the sequencing data of a study of T cells in Graves' hyperthyroidism and ophthalmopathy (dated by TCRdb to between 2017 and 2020). At the level of the whole study: Peripheral blood was collected at initial diagnosis, before any treatment. To identify TCR V-J signatures that set the groups apart, the researchers used a discovery cohort of 90 to 100 patients, made up of some 41 with Graves' ophthalmopathy and 55 to 65 with stable Graves' hyperthyroidism. Prospective prediction of ophthalmopathy was tested in an independent validation cohort of 18 to 20 hyperthyroidism patients and 17 patients who later progressed to ophthalmopathy. For training and testing, the roughly 93 patients in the discovery cohort were randomly divided in a 7:3 ratio. The study also compared thyroid tissue and blood T-cell repertoires from five or six Graves' hyperthyroidism patients. After blood sampling, hyperthyroidism patients were treated with methimazole at a starting dose of 30 mg daily, and ophthalmopathy patients were treated with high-dose intravenous methylprednisolone. The paper describes TCR Vbeta CDR3 sequencing of some 130 peripheral blood samples, made up of under 50 ophthalmopathy patients, 70 to 80 hyperthyroidism patients and 17 progressor patients. Results and caveats for the whole study, not just this receptor: No statistical method was used to fix the sample size in advance, and group allocation was not hidden from the investigators. Most expanded thyroid clonotypes (frequency above 0.001) were also detected in blood, suggesting blood repertoires may reflect thyroid immune responses. During validation, the model predicted progression to ophthalmopathy a median of around 7 months ahead of onset, with approximately 70% sensitivity and 72% to 80% specificity. A 13 V-J signature model separated ophthalmopathy from stable hyperthyroidism, with around 91% sensitivity and about 81% specificity in cross-validation and 80%/75% in testing.

Deletion took 0 bases off V and 8 bases off J, with a span of 7 bases between the germline ends. Its CDR3 holds 11 amino acids, cysteine through phenylalanine. Of the read, only the CDR3 DNA is kept; its 33 bases are in frame from base 1. CDR1 and CDR2, per the germline V gene (reference sequence), are GTSNPN and SVGIG. Amplification of TCR beta CDR3 regions was carried out from RNA transcripts. For the first round of RT-PCR on the TCR CDR3, the HTBI primer set was used together with the Qiagen OneStep RT-PCR kit. The libraries were constructed in a second round of multiplex PCR and then size-selected and purified. The libraries were sequenced on an Illumina HiSeq2000 using paired-end 100 bp reads. On the authors' methods: Raw data were processed with SOAPnuke, discarding reads with adapters, uncalled bases, mean Phred below 15, or no exact constant-primer or identifier match. COPE v1.2.5 was used to merge the high-quality paired reads, and each unique nucleotide sequence was defined as a clonotype. MiTCR v1.1 was used to align clonotypes to the IMGT TRBV, TRBD and TRBJ reference segments. The analysis was restricted to V-J combinations with a frequency above 0.0001, which together covered 99.2% of the repertoires. A TCS score was defined as the ratio of F50 (clonal expansion) to E x V (chaos), with BLOSUM62-based TCRdist applied between CDR3 peptides within each V-J. Welch's t-statistics and random forest reduced 450 to 600 V-J features to roughly 13, which were used in a naive Bayes classifier (R e1071). TCRdb reworked the public reads: Q25 trimming with fastp, MiXCR clone assembly, productive beta chains retained. One record per CDR3 amino acid sequence lists the most common genes and DNA. TCRdb assigned the V and J calls; the authors' analysis was not used. Recorded for this sample are fewer than 650,000 distinct CDR3 sequences; 13% to 15% of them occurred a single time. The ten largest clones take up more than 6% of the sample.

Ophthalmopathy patients had moderately to severely active disease, Clinical Activity Score of at least 3, NOSPECS grade of at least 4, and duration under 3 months. Any patient with an uncontrolled infection, another autoimmune disease, pregnancy or lactation was excluded. Diagnoses relied on clinical symptoms, serum thyroxine and TRAb, thyroid ultrasound and orbital computed tomography. PBMCs were isolated from about 9 ml of fresh peripheral blood by Ficoll-Paque density gradient centrifugation. Total RNA was extracted with Trizol reagent, and quality was checked on an Agilent 2100 Bioanalyzer. This clonotype has a count of ten or more. The antigen it binds to is not known. Base qualities are not recorded, but no much larger clone differs from it by a single base.

The receptor comes from a woman aged 18-29 years with Graves' ophthalmopathy. The sequence joins TRBV30 to TRBJ2-5, with the identity of the D gene unclear. The sequencing input was blood. The sequenced DNA: TGTGCCTGGAGTGTACTGAGTACCCAGTACTTC. Its amino acids are CAWSVLSTQYF.